This TCR beta chain was found in a study of blood T cell repertoires in COVID-19. Method: immunoSEQ multiplex PCR; TCRdb's copy keeps in-frame clones and lacks some. This sample yields some 320,000 clones, of which nearly 90% are seen a single time; approximately 12% belongs to the top ten. The germline gives CDR1 SNHLY, CDR2 FYNNEI. The CDR3 consists of 17 residues. V was pared by 0 bases and J by 1 base, with 10 bases between. The sequenced sample consisted of peripheral blood. This receptor was identified in a woman under 40 with COVID-19, enrolled during active disease. V usage is TRBV2 and J usage is TRBJ2-6; perhaps TRBD1 as D (6 bases). The CDR3 loop is CASSEATGFSGANVLTF. The CDR3 DNA sequence: TGTGCCAGCAGTGAAGCAACAGGGTTTTCTGGGGCCAACGTCCTGACTTTC.